These 16 T cell receptor beta chains were all obtained from the same sample, sequenced in a study of long-term antiretroviral therapy in people with HIV. The authors ran the immunoSEQ assay, v3.0, at survey level. Only in-frame clones appear in the TCRdb table, and some are missing; sequencing was by immunoSEQ multiplex PCR. The sample includes about 50,000 clones, around 84% of them seen just once. The sample was unsorted PBMCs, taken 0.8 years after starting antiretroviral therapy. The receptor set was obtained from a woman aged 18-29 years with HIV.

V usage is TRBV11-1 and J usage is TRBJ1-5; the match to TRBD1 covers 7 bases. The germline CDR1 and CDR2 sequences are SGHAT and FQDESV (reference sequence). With V trimmed by 2 bases and J by 0 bases, 4 bases remained unmatched. The CDR3 has 16 residues. The CDR3 DNA follows: TGTGCCAGCAGCTTACCCGGGACAGATAGCAATCAGCCCCAGCATTTT. It encodes CASSLPGTDSNQPQHF.

This clone was picked up one time. The J gene is TRBJ1-1, the V gene TRBV28; D not certain. CDR1 MDHEN and CDR2 SYDVKM come from the germline V gene. The CDR3 contains 13 residues. V lost 2 bases and J lost 0, with 4 bases in between. The CDR3 spells CASSLVMNTEAFF. The CDR3 coding sequence is TGTGCCAGCAGTTTAGTGATGAACACTGAAGCTTTCTTT.

As for this clone: A junction end diverges from the germline sequence, so it may reflect a read error. The chain combines TRBV5-1 with TRBJ2-1; no firm D call. This CDR3 is built from 11 residues. Germline V gives CDR1 SGHRS, CDR2 YFSETQ. CDR3 nucleotide sequence: TGTGCCAGCAGCTTCAACAATGAGCAGTTCTTC. Translated: CASSFNNEQFF.

This clone has only a few counts. CDR3 DNA: TGTGCCAGCAGTCAAGACCCAACCGGGACAGGGGAGAGCTATGGCTACACCTTC. Its translation: CASSQDPTGTGESYGYTF. The gene calls are TRBV28 and TRBJ1-2, with 10 nucleotides matching TRBD1. CDR1 is MDHEN, CDR2 SYDVKM, per germline. CDR3 length: 18 residues. V shed 5 bases, J shed 4 bases, and the junction held 16 bases outside the gene matches.

V is TRBV19 and J is TRBJ2-2, with 11 bases that match TRBD1. Germline CDR1 is LNHDA and CDR2 is SQIVND (reference sequence). Trimming took 6 bases from V and 5 from J; bases not matched to a gene: 8. This CDR3 region has 16 residues. CDR3 protein: CASRRAGTGGTGELFF. CDR3 DNA sequence: TGTGCCAGTAGACGAGCCGGGACAGGGGGGACCGGGGAGCTGTTTTTT.

The chain employs TRBV6-6 and TRBJ1-1; 8 bases agree with TRBD1. Trimming cost V 7 bases and J 2 bases; bases outside gene matches: 6. The CDR3 totals 14 residues. The germline CDR1 and CDR2 sequences are MNHNY and SVGAGI (reference sequence). CDR3 sequence (DNA): TGTGCCAGCACCGGACAGGGCCTTAACACTGAAGCTTTCTTT. Amino acids: CASTGQGLNTEAFF.

The chain has TRBV19 and TRBJ2-7; 7 bases are shared with TRBD1. The CDR3 has 14 amino acids. With V trimmed by 6 bases and J by 0 bases, 5 bases remained unmatched. Germline CDR1 LNHDA, CDR2 SQIVND (reference sequence). Here the CDR3 reads CASSRQGSSYEQYF. CDR3 DNA: TGTGCCAGTAGCCGACAGGGTAGCTCCTACGAGCAGTACTTC.

This clone was detected a few times. The chain recombines TRBV27 with TRBJ1-5; weak D call: TRBD1 (5 bases). V shed 2 bases and J shed 15 bases, with 17 bases lying between them. Germline assignment: CDR1 MNHEY and CDR2 SMNVEV (reference sequence). The CDR3 is 13 residues long. In DNA, the CDR3 is TGTGCCAGCAGTTTAAGGGACGGCGCGCCACCGCATTTT. It yields the protein CASSLRDGAPPHF.

The chain couples TRBV7-9 to TRBJ2-7; D not resolved. CDR1 and CDR2 from the germline V gene are SEHNR and FQNEAQ (reference sequence). The V gene lost 2 bases and the J gene lost 4 bases, with 9 bases spanning the gap. The length of the CDR3 is 13 residues. In DNA form, the CDR3 reads TGTGCCAGCAGCTTATCCTCACAGTACGAGCAGTACTTC. It encodes CASSLSSQYEQYF.

As DNA, the CDR3 is TGTGCCAGCTCGGCGGGGCCAGAGCAGTTCTTC. Translation gives CASSAGPEQFF. The chain has TRBV9 and TRBJ2-1; perhaps TRBD2 as D (6 bases). This CDR3 is built from 11 residues. V lost 7 bases and J 10 bases, leaving 12 bases between the germline ends. In germline, CDR1 is SGDLS, CDR2 YYNGEE.

The chain combines TRBV4-3 with TRBJ1-4; 10 nucleotides align to TRBD1. This CDR3 contains 17 residues. Germline V gives CDR1 LGHNA, CDR2 YSLEER. Germline trimming cut 2 bases from V and 8 bases from J; bases unmatched to any gene: 11. In DNA form, the CDR3 reads TGCGCCAGCAGCCAAACGCCCCGAGGGACAGGGGACGAAAAACTGTTTTTT. Translating it yields CASSQTPRGTGDEKLFF.

The chain links TRBV4-1 to TRBJ2-7; D may be TRBD2 (6 bases). The germline V and J ends were trimmed by 1 base and 6 bases, with 13 bases remaining between them. Germline CDR1 and CDR2: MGHRA and YSYEKL. The CDR3 is 14 residues long. In nucleotides, the CDR3 is TGCGCCAGCAGCCAAGTCCGGGGGAGGACCGAGCAGTACTTC. Translating gives CASSQVRGRTEQYF.

The chain uses TRBV6-5 and TRBJ1-3; weak D call: TRBD1 (5 bases). V lost 6 bases, J lost 2 bases, and 11 bases lay in between. Per germline, CDR1 MNHEY and CDR2 SVGAGI. CDR3 length: 14 residues. DNA for the CDR3: TGTGCCAGCAGCAATGACAGACCTGGAAACACCATATATTTT. Translation: CASSNDRPGNTIYF.

The CDR3 sequence is CASSIWRDGDWLRGDYNEQFF. The DNA for the CDR3 is TGTGCCAGCAGCATTTGGCGGGACGGCGACTGGCTTCGTGGGGACTACAATGAGCAGTTCTTC. The chain employs TRBV21-1 and TRBJ2-1; TRBD2 is taken as the D call from the table, unchecked against the DNA. TRBV21-1 is classified as a pseudogene. This CDR3 spans 21 amino acids.

The genes are TRBV4-3 and TRBJ2-5; 7 nucleotides align to TRBD2. Trimming at V came to 0 bases and at J to 4 bases, leaving 5 bases not matched to a gene. Germline CDR1 LGHNA, CDR2 YSLEER. There are 15 residues in the CDR3. In DNA, the CDR3 is TGCGCCAGCAGCCAAGATCTCGGCGGGGGAGAGACCCAGTACTTC. Translating gives CASSQDLGGGETQYF.

V and J are TRBV27 and TRBJ2-7; the match to TRBD1 covers 7 bases. V lost 5 bases, J lost 4 bases, and 5 bases stayed unmatched. The germline V gene has CDR1 MNHEY and CDR2 SMNVEV (reference sequence). The CDR3 has 13 residues. The CDR3 DNA reads as TGTGCCAGCAGTCGGGACAGATTTTACGAGCAGTACTTC. It translates to CASSRDRFYEQYF.